The rows below give T cell receptor beta chains drawn from one sample of a study of cytomegalovirus exposure and HLA in healthy donors. TCRdb keeps only in-frame clones here, not all; method: immunoSEQ multiplex PCR. The profile shows about 120,000 clones, over 75% of them singletons. The sample taken for sequencing was PBMCs. The source is a middle-aged man in good health and CMV-seropositive. Both conserved end residues are part of each CDR3. A D gene is named only where the DNA matches it firmly. Rows give clone size only sometimes, using once, few, many, or a class for an expanded clone.

V gene	clone size	J gene	D gene	CDR3 DNA	CDR3 protein
TRBV28	-	TRBJ1-1	-	TGTGCCAGCAGCCCTGGGGGGACGAACACTGAAGCTTTCTTT	CASSPGGTNTEAFF
TRBV28	-	TRBJ1-1	-	TGTGCCAGCAGTACAGGGTTCACTGAAGCTTTCTTT	CASSTGFTEAFF
TRBV30	-	TRBJ2-7	TRBD1	TGTGCCTGTATATTTTTAGGGACAGGGGGCCTAAGCGAGCAGTACTTC	CACIFLGTGGLSEQYF
TRBV27	-	TRBJ2-1	-	TGTGCCAGCACTAGACCGTACCACAATGAGCAGTTCTTC	CASTRPYHNEQFF
TRBV9	-	TRBJ2-1	TRBD2	TGTGCCAGCAGCCAACCGTCCTTAGCCTTAGCGGGGGGAAACAATGAGCAGTTCTTC	CASSQPSLALAGGNNEQFF
TRBV5-4	-	TRBJ2-3	-	TGTGCCAGCAGCCCCGGGTTTTCAACAGATACGCAGTATTTT	CASSPGFSTDTQYF
TRBV18	-	TRBJ1-2	-	TGTGCCAGCTCACCACGGGACACGAGCTTAAACTATGGCTACACCTTC	CASSPRDTSLNYGYTF
TRBV29-1	-	TRBJ1-2	-	TGCAGCGTTGAAGAGGGGAAGGGGTACGGCTACACCTTC	CSVEEGKGYGYTF
TRBV7-9	-	TRBJ2-3	-	TGTGCCAGCAGCTTTTTCAGGACTAGCACAGATACGCAGTATTTT	CASSFFRTSTDTQYF
TRBV5-4	few	TRBJ2-1	TRBD2	TGTGCCAGCAGCTCGAGTACAGCGGGGGGCCTTAATGAGCAGTTCTTC	CASSSSTAGGLNEQFF
TRBV4-3	-	TRBJ1-3	-	TGCGCCAGCAGCCAAAACCAGGGTAACACCATATATTTT	CASSQNQGNTIYF
TRBV19	-	TRBJ1-4	TRBD1	TGTGCCAGTAGTATGGGACAGGGTGGCGAAAAACTGTTTTTT	CASSMGQGGEKLFF
TRBV2	-	TRBJ2-3	TRBD1	TGTGCCAGCAGTCCGGACAGGGGAGTTCCAGATACGCAGTATTTT	CASSPDRGVPDTQYF
TRBV4-2	-	TRBJ1-1	TRBD1	TGTGCCAGCAGCCAAGGCGGACAGGGTTATACTGAAGCTTTCTTT	CASSQGGQGYTEAFF
TRBV6-1	-	TRBJ2-3	TRBD1	TGTGCCAGCAGGGGACAGGGAAGCACAGATACGCAGTATTTT	CASRGQGSTDTQYF
TRBV10-1	-	TRBJ1-5	-	TGCGCCAGCAGTGACCCCTTAGCGAGGGCGCGGGATCAGCCCCAGCATTTT	CASSDPLARARDQPQHF
TRBV7-8	few	TRBJ1-1	-	TGTGCCAGCAGCTTGGGGCCGGGGAACACTGAAGCTTTCTTT	CASSLGPGNTEAFF
TRBV5-1	-	TRBJ1-3	-	TGCGCCAGCAGCTTCGCAGGGCTTCAGAGCTCTGGAAACACCATATATTTT	CASSFAGLQSSGNTIYF
TRBV5-4	-	TRBJ2-5	TRBD2	TGTGCCAGCAGCGCGGGATTATCTAGCGGGGGGTCTCAAGAGACCCAGTACTTC	CASSAGLSSGGSQETQYF
TRBV4-3	few	TRBJ2-5	TRBD1	TGCGCCAGCAGCCAAGACAGGGGGCGTGGGGAGACCCAGTACTTC	CASSQDRGRGETQYF
TRBV5-1	-	TRBJ1-2	TRBD1	TGCGCCAGCAGCAACCCGGACAGGGGTCACTATGGCTACACCTTC	CASSNPDRGHYGYTF
TRBV5-5	-	TRBJ1-3	-	TGTGCCAGCACCAGGGCAGGGTTCGACACCATATATTTT	CASTRAGFDTIYF
TRBV5-1	few	TRBJ2-3	-	TGCGCCAGCAGCTTGACAGTCCTGCAAACAGATACGCAGTATTTT	CASSLTVLQTDTQYF
TRBV4-1	-	TRBJ1-2	-	TGCGCCAGCAGCCGATATGACGGGGGAACTTATGGCTACACCTTC	CASSRYDGGTYGYTF
TRBV2	-	TRBJ2-2	TRBD1	TGTGCCAGCAGATACAGGGGGACGAACACCGGGGAGCTGTTTTTT	CASRYRGTNTGELFF
TRBV5-1	-	TRBJ1-2	-	TGCGCCAGCAGCGCGACAGGCGACTATGGCTACACCTTC	CASSATGDYGYTF
TRBV5-6	once	TRBJ2-7	-	TGTGCCAGCAGCTTTGGGACTTTTGTCGAGCAGTACTTC	CASSFGTFVEQYF
TRBV4-1	-	TRBJ2-2	-	TGCGCCAGCAGCCAAGAGGGTGATGCGGGCACCGGGGAGCTGTTTTTT	CASSQEGDAGTGELFF
TRBV11-2	-	TRBJ1-2	-	TGTGCCAGCAGCTTAGATAGAGTCTATGGCTACACCTTC	CASSLDRVYGYTF
TRBV4-3	-	TRBJ1-6	TRBD1	TGCGCCAGCAGCCAGGGGACCGGGACAGGGAGCTCCTATAATTCACCCCTCCACTTT	CASSQGTGTGSSYNSPLHF